Below, 31 T cell receptor beta chains from the same sample are listed, as sequenced in a study of spatial heterogeneity in lung cancer. Study conclusions and caveats: How many expanded intratumoral alpha and beta TCRs were present tracked the tumor mutation count, which was a count of nonsynonymous mutations.

TCRdb called the 5' RACE reads again in MiXCR, with one record for every CDR3 protein. The sample has 4,000 to 5,500 distinct CDR3 sequences, approximately 13% seen once. Specified time point: sample taken at primary tumor resection. These receptors' antigens are unknown. The sequenced sample was lung tumor tissue, obtained at surgery. Receptors originate from a male donor with early-stage non-small cell lung cancer.

With regard to this clonotype: This beta chain is an off-target read within a library intended for alpha chains, so its frequency means little. The chain employs TRBV12-3 or TRBV12-4 and TRBJ2-2; D is ambiguous. The CDR3 covers 15 residues. Trimming stripped 5 bases from V and 5 bases from J, with 15 bases between. CDR3 in amino acids: CASSTPLTNTGELFF. In DNA, the CDR3 is TGTGCCAGCAGTACCCCCCTAACCAATACCGGGGAGCTGTTTTTT.

This clonotype showed up many times. The size of this beta chain means little, since it is a stray read in a library made for alpha chains. The DNA for the CDR3 is TGTGCCAGCAGCTTAGAGGGTTCCGGGGATCAGCCCCAGCATTTT. Amino acid sequence: CASSLEGSGDQPQHF. The genes are TRBV7-2 and TRBJ1-5; D gene unclear. CDR1 and CDR2 from the germline V gene are SGHTA and FQGNSA. The CDR3 has 15 amino acids. With 1 base removed from V and 5 bases from J, the gap between germline ends came to 12 bases.

At least ten counts were recorded for this clonotype. This beta chain lies outside the target of a library built for alpha chains; its clone size means little. The gene calls are TRBV28 and TRBJ2-2, with D tentatively TRBD2 (6 bases). The germline CDR1 and CDR2 sequences are MDHEN and SYDVKM. V lost 5 bases, J lost 5 bases, and 12 bases lay in between. This CDR3 region has 14 residues. CDR3: CASSLLAGTGELFF. CDR3 DNA: TGTGCCAGCAGTCTCCTCGCGGGGACCGGGGAGCTGTTTTTT.

This clonotype was seen ten or more times. This beta chain came through as a stray read in a library set up for alpha chains, and its size says little. The rearrangement uses TRBV18 and TRBJ1-2, with 8 nucleotides matching TRBD1. The germline V gene has CDR1 KGHSH and CDR2 LQKENI. The CDR3 spans 13 residues. J lost 4 bases, V lost 5 bases, and 3 bases had no gene match. CDR3 DNA: TGTGCCAGCTCAGAGGGACAGGCCTATGGCTACACCTTC. As protein: CASSEGQAYGYTF. Using reference TRBV18 and TRBJ1-2 for the parts outside the CDR3, the full variable domain is NAGVMQNPRHLVRRRGQEARLRCSPMKGHSHVYWYRQLPEEGLKFMVYLQKENIIDESGMPKERFSAEFPKEGPSILRIQQVVRGDSAAYFCASSEGQAYGYTFGSGTRLTVV.

This clonotype was observed many times. The library was prepared for alpha chains; this beta chain is a stray read, so its frequency means little. The V and J genes are TRBV6-1 and TRBJ2-7; D could derive from TRBD1 or TRBD2 (5 bases each). Germline V gene lookup returns CDR1 MNHNS and CDR2 SASEGT. V was clipped by 7 bases and J by 2 bases, with 12 bases between them. This CDR3 region has 13 residues. Here the CDR3 reads CASNRDGTYEQYF. The CDR3 DNA is TGTGCCAGCAATCGGGACGGAACCTACGAGCAGTACTTC.

This clonotype was seen many times. A library prepared for alpha chains yielded this beta chain as an off-target read; its size is of little meaning. This chain connects TRBV12-3 or TRBV12-4 to TRBJ1-2; possible D gene TRBD1, 6 bases. Trimming took 1 base from V and 7 from J, leaving 16 bases between them. There are 15 residues in the CDR3. CDR3 region: CASSLEGQGIRGYTF. The CDR3 DNA sequence: TGTGCCAGCAGTTTAGAGGGCCAGGGGATTCGTGGCTACACCTTC.

In its sample, this clonotype was seen many times. Since it is a stray read in a library aimed at alpha chains, this beta chain has a size that is not meaningful. The chain couples TRBV7-2 to TRBJ2-5; D uncertain. Germline CDR1 reads SGHTA; CDR2 reads FQGNSA. Between the trimmed V and J ends, which lost 4 bases and 5 bases, there was a span of 5 bases. The CDR3 contains 11 residues. In DNA, the CDR3 is TGTGCCAGCAGCTCCCAGGAGACCCAGTACTTC. Translating gives CASSSQETQYF.

This clonotype was seen many times. Found in a library prepared for alpha chains, this beta chain is an off-target read, and its abundance has little meaning. V usage is TRBV29-1 and J usage is TRBJ2-4, with TRBD1 as a possible D gene (8 bases). The CDR3 consists of 15 residues. The germline CDR1 and CDR2 sequences are SQVTM and ANQGSEA. V was clipped by 0 bases and J by 8 bases, with 17 bases between them. CDR3 amino acids: CSVEDPGQAGDIQYF. The CDR3 bases are TGCAGCGTTGAAGATCCGGGACAGGCGGGAGACATTCAGTACTTC. Drawing the rest from reference TRBV29-1 and TRBJ2-4, the complete variable domain is SAVISQKPSRDICQRGTSLTIQCQVDSQVTMMFWYRQQPGQSLTLIATANQGSEATYESGFVIDKFPISRPNLTFSTLTVSNMSPEDSSIYLCSVEDPGQAGDIQYFGAGTRLSVL.

By its share, this clonotype is medium-sized. Little can be read into the size of this beta chain, an off-target read in a library designed for alpha chains. This chain links TRBV5-6 with TRBJ2-1; 12 bases align to TRBD2. Germline-derived CDR1 and CDR2 are SGHDT and YYEEEE. CDR3 length: 15 amino acids. The V segment lost 4 bases and the J segment 9 bases; nucleotides outside the gene matches: 8. The CDR3 nucleotides are TGTGCCAGCAGCCTAGCTAGCGGGAGGGCCATTGAGCAGTTCTTC. Its translation is CASSLASGRAIEQFF.

This clonotype qualifies as medium-sized. Since the library was made to target alpha chains, this beta chain is a stray read and its abundance is not meaningful. CDR3 residues: CASSYLGALFF. The CDR3, as DNA: TGTGCCAGCAGCTACCTTGGGGCCCTGTTTTTT. This chain uses TRBV7-8 with TRBJ2-2, with D maybe TRBD1 (5 bases). V was clipped by 4 bases and J by 14 bases, with 11 bases between them. From germline, CDR1 is SGHVS and CDR2 FQNEAQ. The CDR3 sequence is 11 residues long.

This clonotype was recorded many times. With the library built for alpha chains, this beta chain is off target and its frequency is not meaningful. J is TRBJ2-3 and V is TRBV28; 15 bases are shared with TRBD2. The CDR3 covers 16 residues. V shed 2 bases, J shed 8 bases, and the junction held 5 bases outside the gene matches. Per the germline V gene, CDR1 is MDHEN and CDR2 is SYDVKM. CDR3 in amino acids: CASSLTGLAGGGTQYF. The CDR3 nucleotides read TGTGCCAGCAGTTTAACGGGACTAGCGGGAGGAGGTACGCAGTATTTT.

The table lists this clonotype with a few counts. A much bigger clone sits one base away, suggesting this may be a read error. A library made for alpha chains picked up this beta chain off target, so its size means little. The CDR3 nucleotides read TGCAGCATTGAAGCTACAGGGGGGTATGGCGAGCAGTACTTC. Amino acids: CSIEATGGYGEQYF. This chain uses TRBV29-1 with TRBJ2-7; 8 positions agree with TRBD1. CDR1 is SQVTM and CDR2 is ANQGSEA in the germline V gene. This CDR3 is 14 amino acids long.

This clonotype has ten or more counts. This beta chain lies outside the target of a library built for alpha chains; its clone size means little. V and J are TRBV27 and TRBJ2-7; D is unclear. Germline V gene lookup returns CDR1 MNHEY and CDR2 SMNVEV (reference sequence). The CDR3 has 14 residues. V was trimmed by 0 bases and J by 5 bases, leaving 11 bases between them. As DNA, the CDR3 is TGTGCCAGCAGTTTATCTTTACCCTTCCACGAGCAGTACTTC. This gives the protein CASSLSLPFHEQYF.

This clonotype was seen ten or more times. The size of this beta chain means little, since it is a stray read in a library made for alpha chains. DNA of the CDR3: TGCGCCAGCAGTGAGGCCCAGCGGGAGAGTCGGTACAATGAGCAGTTCTTC. Its translation: CASSEAQRESRYNEQFF. The V call is TRBV10-1, the J call TRBJ2-1; TRBD2 agrees at 8 bases. The length of the CDR3 is 17 residues. The V segment lost 2 bases and the J segment 4 bases; nucleotides outside the gene matches: 10. Per the germline V gene, CDR1 is WNHNN and CDR2 is SYGVQD (reference sequence).

This clonotype is medium-sized by share. Found in a library prepared for alpha chains, this beta chain is an off-target read, and its abundance has little meaning. This chain links TRBV2 with TRBJ1-4, with TRBD1 as a possible D gene (6 bases). The CDR3 has 13 amino acids. Trimming pared 4 bases from V and 5 bases from J, leaving 8 bases between. Germline values: CDR1 SNHLY, CDR2 FYNNEI. The CDR3 sequence is CASSGQVNEKLFF. CDR3 nucleotide sequence: TGTGCCAGCAGTGGACAGGTGAATGAAAAACTGTTTTTT.

Remarks on this clonotype: Little can be read into the size of this beta chain, an off-target read in a library designed for alpha chains. The chain has TRBV12-3 or TRBV12-4 and TRBJ2-5, with D tentatively TRBD1 or TRBD2 (5 bases each). The V gene lost 4 bases and the J gene lost 4 bases, with 16 bases spanning the gap. This CDR3 contains 15 residues. The CDR3 region is CASSWDPTSGETQYF. DNA of the CDR3: TGTGCCAGCAGTTGGGACCCCACCTCTGGAGAGACCCAGTACTTC.

This clonotype was seen repeatedly, ten times or more. For a library built for alpha chains, this beta chain is a stray read; little rests on its size. The rearrangement uses TRBV7-9 and TRBJ2-3; D gene ambiguous. V lost 1 base, J lost 5 bases, and 7 bases lay in between. This CDR3 comprises 13 residues. Germline CDR1 and CDR2: SEHNR and FQNEAQ (reference sequence). This CDR3 reads CASSLESKDTQYF. CDR3 DNA: TGTGCCAGCAGCTTAGAATCGAAAGATACGCAGTATTTT.

This clonotype was detected many times. This beta chain appears as a stray read in a library generated for alpha chains; its size is not informative. This chain uses TRBV29-1 with TRBJ2-7, with D possibly matching TRBD1 (6 bases). This CDR3 is 14 amino acids long. The V gene's germline CDR1 is SQVTM and CDR2 ANQGSEA. V was cut by 6 bases and J by 0 bases, with 15 bases left in between. The CDR3 sequence is CSVAGTSSSYEQYF. In DNA form, the CDR3 reads TGCAGCGTAGCCGGGACATCTTCCTCCTACGAGCAGTACTTC.

By frequency in the sample, this clonotype is medium-sized (0.01 to 0.1%). A library prepared for alpha chains yielded this beta chain as an off-target read; its size is of little meaning. The V call is TRBV5-1, the J call TRBJ2-3; a weak D match, TRBD2 (6 bases). V lost 3 bases and J 0 bases, leaving 20 bases between the germline ends. From germline, CDR1 is SGHRS and CDR2 YFSETQ. The CDR3 consists of 18 residues. The CDR3 region has the DNA TGCGCCAGCAGCTCCCCCGACTGGGCTGGGACTAGCACAGATACGCAGTATTTT. Encoded protein: CASSSPDWAGTSTDTQYF.

This clonotype came up many times. In a library made to pick up alpha chains, this beta chain is a stray read with a size that means little. The chain links TRBV7-9 to TRBJ1-3, with 7 bases that match TRBD1. Trimming took 4 bases from V and 0 from J; bases not matched to a gene: 3. The germline V gene encodes CDR1 SEHNR and CDR2 FQNEAQ (reference sequence). The CDR3 sequence is 15 residues long. CDR3: CASSSGTASGNTIYF. Written as DNA, the CDR3 is TGTGCCAGCAGCTCGGGGACAGCCTCTGGAAACACCATATATTTT.

A word on this clonotype: Because this beta chain is a stray read in a library intended to capture alpha chains, its abundance should not be given much weight. V and J are TRBV28 and TRBJ2-7, with 8 positions matching TRBD2. The CDR3 has 14 residues. J was trimmed by 3 bases and V by 6 bases; bases with no gene match: 7. Germline CDR1 and CDR2: MDHEN and SYDVKM. As DNA, the CDR3 is TGTGCCAGCAGGTCTGCGGGGGGAAACTACGAGCAGTACTTC. This gives the protein CASRSAGGNYEQYF.

This clonotype was counted at least ten times. In a library made to pick up alpha chains, this beta chain is a stray read with a size that means little. The chain couples TRBV7-6 to TRBJ1-3, with D tentatively TRBD1 (5 bases). Germline V gene lookup returns CDR1 SGHVS and CDR2 FNYEAQ. CDR3 length equals 13 residues. Trimming shortened V by 8 bases and J by 0 bases, and 8 bases separated the two germline ends. The DNA of the CDR3 is TGTGCCAGCGGGGACGTCTCTGGAAACACCATATATTTT. Protein sequence: CASGDVSGNTIYF.

With regard to this clonotype: Within a library made for alpha chains, this beta chain is off target, and its count is uninformative. The chain couples TRBV28 to TRBJ1-1; no reliable D call. Germline V gives CDR1 MDHEN, CDR2 SYDVKM. The CDR3 covers 11 residues. Trimming left V 3 bases short and J 7 bases short, with 6 bases between. The CDR3 loop reads CASSFPGEAFF. The CDR3 DNA reads TGTGCCAGCAGTTTCCCGGGTGAAGCTTTCTTT.

By sample fraction, this clonotype is medium-sized. This beta chain is a stray read from a library made for alpha chains; its abundance is not meaningful. The J gene is TRBJ2-1, the V gene TRBV11-2; D is unclear. Per the germline V gene, CDR1 is SGHAT and CDR2 is FQNNGV. The length of the CDR3 is 17 residues. V was pared by 0 bases and J by 4 bases, with 16 bases between. Written as DNA, the CDR3 is TGTGCCAGCAGCTTAGAATCGTGGTTAGAATCGTACAATGAGCAGTTCTTC. Translation gives CASSLESWLESYNEQFF.

This clonotype was counted ten times or more. This beta chain is an unintended read in a library built for alpha chains; its size means little. The chain couples TRBV29-1 to TRBJ2-1, with 7 bases fitting TRBD2. The CDR3 runs 14 residues. Trimming cost V 3 bases and J 4 bases; bases outside gene matches: 6. Looked up from germline, CDR1 is SQVTM and CDR2 is ANQGSEA. CDR3 sequence (DNA): TGCAGCGTTGAGTTTCTAGCGGCTTACAATGAGCAGTTCTTC. Encoded protein: CSVEFLAAYNEQFF.

This clonotype was seen many times. Since the library was made to target alpha chains, this beta chain is a stray read and its abundance is not meaningful. The chain uses TRBV30 and TRBJ1-1; a weak D match, TRBD1 (5 bases). Per germline, CDR1 GTSNPN and CDR2 SVGIG (reference sequence). The CDR3 length is 12 residues. Trimming took off 2 bases at V and 7 bases at J, with 11 bases between the two ends. The CDR3 DNA follows: TGTGCCTGGAGTTCTAGGGGTGTTGAAGCTTTCTTT. This sequence encodes CAWSSRGVEAFF.

In this sample, this clonotype is medium-sized. This beta chain appears as a stray read in a library generated for alpha chains; its size is not informative. The chain recombines TRBV3-1 with TRBJ2-7; 7 bases match TRBD1. Trimming took 2 bases from V and 0 from J; bases not matched to a gene: 7. The CDR3 consists of 16 residues. CDR1 is LGHDT, CDR2 YNNKEL, per germline (reference sequence). CDR3 sequence reads: CASSQFRRQGSYEQYF. CDR3 bases: TGTGCCAGCAGCCAATTCCGGAGACAGGGCTCCTACGAGCAGTACTTC.

Ten or more counts support this clonotype. In a library made to pick up alpha chains, this beta chain is a stray read with a size that means little. The chain couples TRBV12-3 or TRBV12-4 to TRBJ2-2; no reliable D call. The CDR3 extends over 15 amino acids. V was pared by 0 bases and J by 4 bases, with 9 bases between. CDR3 in DNA: TGTGCCAGCAGTTTAGCTTCCACCCCCACCGGGGAGCTGTTTTTT. It translates to CASSLASTPTGELFF.

In its sample, this clonotype is medium-sized. This beta chain was picked up by a library intended for alpha chains and is off target, so its count carries little meaning. The CDR3 protein is CASSGTGGNQPQHF. The CDR3 bases are TGTGCCAGTAGTGGGACTGGCGGCAATCAGCCCCAGCATTTT. V usage is TRBV19 and J usage is TRBJ1-5, with a weak D call TRBD1 (5 bases). The V gene's germline CDR1 is LNHDA and CDR2 SQIVND (reference sequence). The CDR3 runs 14 residues. V lost 5 bases and J lost 2, with 10 bases in between.

Comments on this clonotype: This beta chain was picked up by a library intended for alpha chains and is off target, so its count carries little meaning. The chain couples TRBV7-9 to TRBJ2-3, with 8 bases that match TRBD2. The CDR3 runs to 15 residues. Per the germline V gene, CDR1 is SEHNR and CDR2 is FQNEAQ (reference sequence). V gave up 1 base and J gave up 5 bases; unmatched junction bases: 5. CDR3 region: CASSLGSGVIDTQYF. The CDR3 bases are TGTGCCAGCAGCTTAGGTAGCGGGGTTATAGATACGCAGTATTTT.

This clonotype qualifies as medium-sized (0.01 to 0.1%). A library prepared for alpha chains yielded this beta chain as an off-target read; its size is of little meaning. This chain links TRBV5-6 with TRBJ2-5; 10 bases align to TRBD2. The CDR3 consists of 16 residues. V lost 0 bases and J lost 5; bases outside the gene matches: 7. CDR1 is SGHDT, CDR2 YYEEEE, per germline. The chain's CDR3 is CASSLVLAGAGETQYF. The CDR3 DNA reads TGTGCCAGCAGCTTGGTTCTAGCGGGAGCAGGGGAGACCCAGTACTTC.